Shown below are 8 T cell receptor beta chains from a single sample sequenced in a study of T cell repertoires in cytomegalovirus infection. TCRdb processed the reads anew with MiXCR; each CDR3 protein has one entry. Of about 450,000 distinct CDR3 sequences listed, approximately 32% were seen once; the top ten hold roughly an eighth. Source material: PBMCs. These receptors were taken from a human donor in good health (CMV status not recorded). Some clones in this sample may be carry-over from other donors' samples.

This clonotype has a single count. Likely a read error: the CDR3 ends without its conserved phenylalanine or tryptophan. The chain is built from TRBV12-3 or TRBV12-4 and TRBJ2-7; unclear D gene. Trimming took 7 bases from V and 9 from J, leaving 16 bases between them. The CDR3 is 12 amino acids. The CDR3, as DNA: TGTGCCAGCATCGGGCAGCTTGCGAGGCAGTACTGC. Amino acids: CASIGQLARQYC.

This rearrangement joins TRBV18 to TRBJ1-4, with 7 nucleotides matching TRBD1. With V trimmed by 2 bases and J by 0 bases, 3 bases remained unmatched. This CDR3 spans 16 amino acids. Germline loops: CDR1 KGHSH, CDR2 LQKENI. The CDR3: CASSPGQASTNEKLFF. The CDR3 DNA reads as TGTGCCAGCTCACCAGGACAGGCCTCAACTAATGAAAAACTGTTTTTT. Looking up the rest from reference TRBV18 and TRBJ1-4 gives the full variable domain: NAGVMQNPRHLVRRRGQEARLRCSPMKGHSHVYWYRQLPEEGLKFMVYLQKENIIDESGMPKERFSAEFPKEGPSILRIQQVVRGDSAAYFCASSPGQASTNEKLFFGSGTQLSVL.

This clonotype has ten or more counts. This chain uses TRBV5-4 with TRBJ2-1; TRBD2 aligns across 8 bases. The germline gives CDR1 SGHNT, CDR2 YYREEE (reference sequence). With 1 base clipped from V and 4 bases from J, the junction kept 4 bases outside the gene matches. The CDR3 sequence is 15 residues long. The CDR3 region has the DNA TGTGCCAGCAGCTTGCCCGGCGGGGGGTACAATGAGCAGTTCTTC. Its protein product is CASSLPGGGYNEQFF.

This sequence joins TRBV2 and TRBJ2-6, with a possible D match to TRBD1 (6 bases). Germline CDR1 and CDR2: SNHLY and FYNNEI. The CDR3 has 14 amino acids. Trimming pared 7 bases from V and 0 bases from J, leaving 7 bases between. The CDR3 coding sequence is TGTGCCAGCATGACAGGCTCTGGGGCCAACGTCCTGACTTTC. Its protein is CASMTGSGANVLTF.

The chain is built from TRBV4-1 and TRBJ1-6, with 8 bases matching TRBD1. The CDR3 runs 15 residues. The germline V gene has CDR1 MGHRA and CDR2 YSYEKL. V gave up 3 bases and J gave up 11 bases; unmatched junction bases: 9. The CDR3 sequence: CASSQSGQGETPLHF. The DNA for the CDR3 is TGCGCCAGCAGCCAGTCCGGACAGGGAGAAACACCCCTCCACTTT.

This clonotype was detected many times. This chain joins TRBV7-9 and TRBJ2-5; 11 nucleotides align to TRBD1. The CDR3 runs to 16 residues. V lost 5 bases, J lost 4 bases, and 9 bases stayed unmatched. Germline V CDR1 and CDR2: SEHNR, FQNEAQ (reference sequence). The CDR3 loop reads CASSQTRTGGRETQYF. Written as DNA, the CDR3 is TGTGCCAGCAGCCAGACCCGGACAGGGGGCCGAGAGACCCAGTACTTC.

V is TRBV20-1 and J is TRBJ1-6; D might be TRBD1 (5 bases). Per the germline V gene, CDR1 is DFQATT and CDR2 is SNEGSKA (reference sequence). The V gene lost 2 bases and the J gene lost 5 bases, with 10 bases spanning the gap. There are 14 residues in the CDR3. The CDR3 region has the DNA TGCAGTGCTAGACCCAGGGTGAATAATTCACCCCTCCACTTT. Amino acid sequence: CSARPRVNNSPLHF.

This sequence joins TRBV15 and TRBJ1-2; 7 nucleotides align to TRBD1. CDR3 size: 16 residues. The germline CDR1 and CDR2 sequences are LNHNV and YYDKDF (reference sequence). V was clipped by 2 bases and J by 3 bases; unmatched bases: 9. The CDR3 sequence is CATSRKGDDRDYGYTF. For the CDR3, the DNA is TGTGCCACCAGCAGAAAAGGAGATGACAGGGACTATGGCTACACCTTC. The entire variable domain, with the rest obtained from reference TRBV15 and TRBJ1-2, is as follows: DAMVIQNPRYQVTQFGKPVTLSCSQTLNHNVMYWYQQKSSQAPKLLFHYYDKDFNNEADTPDNFQSRRPNTSFCFLDIRSPGLGDTAMYLCATSRKGDDRDYGYTFGSGTRLTVV.